This TCR beta chain was sequenced during a study of cytomegalovirus exposure and HLA in healthy donors. The study, taken as a whole, reports: A later analysis reportedly identified an Asian-associated ancestry cluster as carrying fewer N-insertions than the 666-donor mean. Highest at DRB1 and lowest at HLA-C, TCR association rates differed among HLA loci in a later analysis. Other equally common chains were less clonally expanded than HLA-associated TCR beta chains, a later analysis showed.

For this clone: The target antigen is unknown.

PCR employed 60 Vbeta and 13 Jbeta primers. Measured with immunoSEQ multiplex PCR; TCRdb has only the in-frame clones, and not every one. The sample lists approximately 70,000 clones, 60% to 70% seen once, with less than 9% in the top ten. V lost 5 bases, J lost 2 bases, and 5 bases stayed unmatched. CDR3 length: 14 residues. The germline gives CDR1 SGHVS, CDR2 FQNEAQ. The clonotype comes from a man aged 40-49 years in good health and CMV-seropositive. Sequenced: PBMCs. This chain connects TRBV7-8 to TRBJ1-2, with 7 bases identical to TRBD1. The CDR3 nucleotides read TGTGCCAGCAGCCCGAGACAGGGAAACTATGGCTACACCTTC. Translated: CASSPRQGNYGYTF.